This T cell receptor beta chain was recorded in a study of cytotoxic CD8 clonotypes in ibrutinib-treated CLL. Findings and limits, study-wide: A difference in sampling times existed between sustained-remission and progressing patients.

The germline CDR1 and CDR2 sequences are SSHAT and FNYEAQ (reference sequence). The CDR3 consists of 18 residues. With regard to this clone: Its target is not known. An end of the junction does not agree with germline; a read error may underlie this.

The assay was immunoSEQ multiplex PCR, and TCRdb's table has in-frame clones only and misses some. The sample has some 130,000 clones; 91% are singletons. The chain carries TRBV7-7 and TRBJ2-2, with TRBD2 identical over 16 bases. The TCR sequence derives from a human donor with chronic lymphocytic leukemia. This specimen was PBMCs, taken after 12 months of ibrutinib treatment. The CDR3 nucleotides read TGTGCTAGCAGCGGGGGACTAGCGGGAGGGGACGACACCGGGGAGCTGTTTTTT. Translation gives CASSGGLAGGDDTGELFF. Together with reference TRBV7-7 and TRBJ2-2, the CDR3 gives the full variable domain: GAGVSQSPRYKVTKRGQDVTLRCDPISSHATLYWYQQALGQGPEFLTYFNYEAQPDKSGLPSDRFSAERPEGSISTLTIQRTEQRDSAMYRCASSGGLAGGDDTGELFFGEGSRLTVL.